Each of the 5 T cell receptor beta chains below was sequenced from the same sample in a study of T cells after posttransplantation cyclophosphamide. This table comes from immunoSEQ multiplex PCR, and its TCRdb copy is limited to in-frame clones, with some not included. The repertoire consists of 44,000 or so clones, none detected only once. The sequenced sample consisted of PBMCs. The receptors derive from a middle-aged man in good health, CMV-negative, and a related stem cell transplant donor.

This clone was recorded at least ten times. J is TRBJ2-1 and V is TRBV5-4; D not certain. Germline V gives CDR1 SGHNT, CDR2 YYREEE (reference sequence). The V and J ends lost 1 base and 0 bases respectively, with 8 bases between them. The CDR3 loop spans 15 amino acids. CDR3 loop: CASSLTVSSYNEQFF. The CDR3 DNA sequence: TGTGCCAGCAGCTTGACTGTTAGCTCCTACAATGAGCAGTTCTTC.

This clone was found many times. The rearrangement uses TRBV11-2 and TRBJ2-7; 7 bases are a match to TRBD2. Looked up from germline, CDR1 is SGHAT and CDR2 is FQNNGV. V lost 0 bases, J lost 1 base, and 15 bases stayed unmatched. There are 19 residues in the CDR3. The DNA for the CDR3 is TGTGCCAGCAGCTTAGATCTCGGGGGGTGGTCCCTAGAGTCCTACGAGCAGTACTTC. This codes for CASSLDLGGWSLESYEQYF.

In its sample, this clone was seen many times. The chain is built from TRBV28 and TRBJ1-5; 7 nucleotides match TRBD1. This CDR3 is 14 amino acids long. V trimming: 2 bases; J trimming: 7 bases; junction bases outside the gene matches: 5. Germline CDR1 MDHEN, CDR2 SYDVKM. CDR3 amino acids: CASSLDREIQPQHF. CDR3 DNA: TGTGCCAGCAGTTTAGACAGGGAGATACAGCCCCAGCATTTT.

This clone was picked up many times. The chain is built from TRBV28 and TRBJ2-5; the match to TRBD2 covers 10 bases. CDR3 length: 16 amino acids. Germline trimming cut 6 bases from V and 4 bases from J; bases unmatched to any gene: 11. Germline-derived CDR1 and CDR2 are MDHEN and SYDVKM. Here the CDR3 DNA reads TGTGCCAGCAGGTCTAGCGGGAGAGCTTTCGGAGAGACCCAGTACTTC. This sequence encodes CASRSSGRAFGETQYF.

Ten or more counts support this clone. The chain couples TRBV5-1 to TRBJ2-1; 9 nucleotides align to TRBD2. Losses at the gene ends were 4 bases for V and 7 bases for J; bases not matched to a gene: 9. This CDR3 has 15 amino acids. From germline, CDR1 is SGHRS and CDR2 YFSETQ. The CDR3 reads CASSLRSGRGNEQFF. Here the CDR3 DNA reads TGCGCCAGCAGCCTGCGTAGCGGGAGAGGTAATGAGCAGTTCTTC.